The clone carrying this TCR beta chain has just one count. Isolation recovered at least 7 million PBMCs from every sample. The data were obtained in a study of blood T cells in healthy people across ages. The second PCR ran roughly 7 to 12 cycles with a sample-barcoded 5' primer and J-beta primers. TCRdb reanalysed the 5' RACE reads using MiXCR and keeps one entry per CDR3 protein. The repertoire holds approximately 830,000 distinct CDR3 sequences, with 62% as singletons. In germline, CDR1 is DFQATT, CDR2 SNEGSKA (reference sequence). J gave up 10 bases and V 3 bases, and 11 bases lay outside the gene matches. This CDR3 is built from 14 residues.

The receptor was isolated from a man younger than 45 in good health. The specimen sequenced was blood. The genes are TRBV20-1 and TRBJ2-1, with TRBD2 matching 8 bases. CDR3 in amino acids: CSARELAAGREQFF. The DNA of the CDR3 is TGCAGTGCTAGGGAACTAGCGGCGGGCAGGGAGCAGTTCTTC.